The T cell receptor (beta chain) under discussion was sequenced for a study of early T cells in non-severe SARS-CoV-2 infection (dated by TCRdb to the early 2020s). Concerning the study at large: TCR sequencing used bulk RNA from unsorted whole blood, so alpha and beta chains could not be paired.

Concerning this clonotype: The antigen this receptor binds is unknown. Per-base qualities were not stored, and no clone one base away is much larger.

Libraries came from 5' RACE. Reads for this sample came from a NextSeq 500. Unique molecular identifiers were attached to individual cDNA molecules in the TCR library protocol so that sequencing error and PCR bias could be corrected. Both TCR alpha and beta chains were sequenced, and tight co-correlation was observed between alpha and beta sequence abundances in each sample. In the authors' own workflow: Decombinator V4 was used to annotate TCR sequences for V gene, J gene and CDR3. Expanded TCRs were defined as changing significantly between any two time points under a Poisson model with p below 0.0001. TCR abundances were normalised to the total number of TCRs sequenced per sample and expressed as counts per million. VDJdb, accessed on 1 November 2021, was searched for TCRs annotated for CMV, EBV and SARS-CoV-2, and TCRs annotated for more than one antigen were excluded. The raw public data were reprocessed by TCRdb itself: fastp quality trimming at Q25, MiXCR clonotype calling, in-frame beta chains only. Each entry is one CDR3 protein sequence, shown with its most common DNA and genes. TCRdb assigned the V and J calls; the authors' analysis was not used. A total of about 59,000 distinct CDR3 sequences appear in this sample, over 10% of them only once. The ten top clones hold about 10% of the sample.

Set within a cohort of healthcare workers in London, UK, this nested case-control study involved weekly PCR testing of nasopharyngeal swabs along with blood sampling. Between 23 and 31 March 2020, the week of the UK lockdown, healthcare workers were enrolled and then followed up weekly for as long as 16 weeks. Overall study outcomes, separate from this receptor: VDJdb matching was skewed toward anti-spike CD8 responses and likely underestimated virus-specific expansions by missing private and CD4 specificities.

The receptor comes from an adult who was a healthcare worker with PCR-confirmed SARS-CoV-2 infection or an uninfected control (not recorded which). The specimen was whole blood, collected at baseline.

CDR3 reads: CASSKQALHSNQPQHF. The DNA reads as follows: TGTGCCAGCAGCAAACAGGCGCTTCATAGCAATCAGCCCCAGCATTTT. The chain was built from TRBV7-2 and TRBJ1-5; the best D guess is TRBD1, with 5 bases matching. V is clipped by 5 bases and J by 0 bases, and the sequence between their germline boundaries is 14 bases long. For CDR1 and CDR2, the germline V gene lists SGHTA and FQGNSA. The CDR3 contains 16 residues, cysteine and phenylalanine counted. The retained sequence is limited to the CDR3, 48 bases, with the frame set at the first base.